A single sample gave rise to the 27 T cell receptor beta chains below, sequenced in a study of blood T cell repertoires in COVID-19. Generated by immunoSEQ multiplex PCR, the TCRdb table keeps only in-frame clones and is missing some. This table has under 250,000 clones, 89% appearing once. Sequencing was done on a sample of peripheral blood. All receptors come from a man in his fifties or sixties who had recovered from COVID-19.

The chain links TRBV12-5 to TRBJ1-1; D gene uncertain. The V gene's germline CDR1 is LGHNT and CDR2 FRNRAP. With 4 bases removed from V and 0 bases from J, the gap between germline ends came to 6 bases. The CDR3 length is 13 residues. The CDR3 bases are TGTGCTAGTGGTTCCTCTTTGAACACTGAAGCTTTCTTT. Amino acid sequence: CASGSSLNTEAFF.

J is TRBJ2-1 and V is TRBV5-4; 7 bases are a match to TRBD1. V shed 2 bases and J 0 bases; nucleotides not matched to a gene: 5. This CDR3 comprises 16 residues. Germline CDR1 SGHNT, CDR2 YYREEE (reference sequence). The CDR3 sequence: CASSFKGASSYNEQFF. As DNA, the CDR3 is TGTGCCAGCAGCTTCAAGGGGGCGAGCTCCTACAATGAGCAGTTCTTC.

The V and J genes are TRBV5-1 and TRBJ2-1; 7 nucleotides align to TRBD1. In germline, CDR1 is SGHRS, CDR2 YFSETQ. With 2 bases clipped from V and 0 bases from J, the junction kept 5 bases outside the gene matches. The CDR3 contains 16 residues. The CDR3 sequence: CASSLGTATSYNEQFF. CDR3 coding DNA: TGCGCCAGCAGCTTAGGGACAGCTACCTCCTACAATGAGCAGTTCTTC.

The chain links TRBV5-6 to TRBJ2-1; possible D gene TRBD2, 6 bases. Germline values: CDR1 SGHDT, CDR2 YYEEEE. The CDR3 sequence is 13 residues long. Between the trimmed V and J ends, which lost 4 bases and 4 bases, there was a span of 9 bases. CDR3 coding DNA: TGTGCCAGCAGCGGGGGGAGGTACAATGAGCAGTTCTTC. As protein: CASSGGRYNEQFF.

This rearrangement joins TRBV10-1 to TRBJ1-2; 8 bases align to TRBD1. V lost 9 bases and J lost 1; bases outside the gene matches: 7. The CDR3 consists of 14 residues. Germline CDR1 and CDR2: WNHNN and SYGVQD (reference sequence). CDR3 sequence (DNA): TGCGCCAGTCCGGGACAGGACTATAACTATGGCTACACCTTC. Amino acid sequence: CASPGQDYNYGYTF.

J is TRBJ2-7 and V is TRBV28; D is unresolved. With 8 bases removed from V and 3 bases from J, the gap between germline ends came to 8 bases. This CDR3 comprises 11 residues. The germline V gene encodes CDR1 MDHEN and CDR2 SYDVKM. CDR3 coding DNA: TGTGCCAGCTCTGTCGGCTACGAGCAGTACTTC. Amino acid sequence: CASSVGYEQYF. Drawing the rest from reference TRBV28 and TRBJ2-7, the complete variable domain is DVKVTQSSRYLVKRTGEKVFLECVQDMDHENMFWYRQDPGLGLRLIYFSYDVKMKEKGDIPEGYSVSREKKERFSLILESASTNQTSMYLCASSVGYEQYFGPGTRLTVT.

V usage is TRBV30 and J usage is TRBJ2-7, with 7 bases identical to TRBD2. The length of the CDR3 is 15 residues. V was clipped by 3 bases and J by 2 bases; unmatched bases: 10. Germline values: CDR1 GTSNPN, CDR2 SVGIG (reference sequence). The CDR3 loop is CAWRSFASGTYEQYF. CDR3 sequence (DNA): TGTGCCTGGAGGAGTTTCGCTAGCGGCACCTACGAGCAGTACTTC.

V gene TRBV5-6 combines with J gene TRBJ1-4, with D unresolved. The V and J ends lost 5 bases and 0 bases respectively, with 11 bases between them. Looked up from germline, CDR1 is SGHDT and CDR2 is YYEEEE. CDR3 length: 15 residues. The chain's CDR3 is CASSRRGPTNEKLFF. CDR3 DNA sequence: TGTGCCAGCAGTCGCCGAGGTCCAACTAATGAAAAACTGTTTTTT.

V usage is TRBV5-1 and J usage is TRBJ2-3, with D possibly being TRBD2 (6 bases). Germline lookup yields CDR1 SGHRS and CDR2 YFSETQ. Trimming took off 1 base at V and 0 bases at J, with 12 bases between the two ends. This CDR3 is built from 16 residues. Written as DNA, the CDR3 is TGCGCCAGCAGCTTGTTCGCGGGGTCTAGCACAGATACGCAGTATTTT. Its protein product is CASSLFAGSSTDTQYF.

V and J are TRBV5-1 and TRBJ1-1, with D maybe TRBD1 (5 bases). Germline lookup yields CDR1 SGHRS and CDR2 YFSETQ. The germline V and J ends were trimmed by 4 bases and 3 bases, with 19 bases remaining between them. This CDR3 region has 16 residues. This chain's CDR3 is CASSRQGFQGDTEAFF. The CDR3 DNA reads TGCGCCAGCAGCAGGCAGGGTTTTCAAGGGGACACTGAAGCTTTCTTT.

This clone has a count of ten or more. V and J are TRBV27 and TRBJ1-2; D may be TRBD1 (6 bases). The germline V and J ends were trimmed by 5 bases and 4 bases, with 11 bases remaining between them. The CDR3 sequence is 13 residues long. CDR1 and CDR2 (germline): MNHEY, SMNVEV (reference sequence). CDR3 DNA: TGTGCCAGCAGTCAGTGGGGGCTCTATGGCTACACCTTC. Its translation: CASSQWGLYGYTF.

The chain recombines TRBV6-6 with TRBJ2-6; D may be TRBD2 (6 bases). The CDR3 is 16 amino acids. V shed 8 bases and J shed 0 bases, with 14 bases lying between them. Per the germline V gene, CDR1 is MNHNY and CDR2 is SVGAGI (reference sequence). CDR3 DNA: TGTGCCAGCGGAGAAGGAGGGGACTCTGGGGCCAACGTCCTGACTTTC. It is translated as CASGEGGDSGANVLTF.

This sequence joins TRBV7-9 and TRBJ2-2; D remains unclear. V shed 9 bases and J shed 4 bases, with 18 bases lying between them. The germline CDR1 and CDR2 sequences are SEHNR and FQNEAQ (reference sequence). This CDR3 comprises 15 residues. CDR3 sequence (DNA): TGTGCCAGTGATAGTGGGCAGGATAGCACCGGGGAGCTGTTTTTT. Protein sequence: CASDSGQDSTGELFF. Full variable domain (rest looked up from reference TRBV7-9 and TRBJ2-2): DTGVSQNPRHKITKRGQNVTFRCDPISEHNRLYWYRQTLGQGPEFLTYFQNEAQLEKSRLLSDRFSAERPKGSFSTLEIQRTEQGDSAMYLCASDSGQDSTGELFFGEGSRLTVL.

The chain uses TRBV19 and TRBJ1-6; tentative D call: TRBD1 (5 bases). With 4 bases removed from V and 0 bases from J, the gap between germline ends came to 10 bases. The CDR3 is made up of 16 amino acids. Germline CDR1 LNHDA, CDR2 SQIVND (reference sequence). The chain's CDR3 is CASSSPGSSYNSPLHF. The CDR3 DNA reads TGTGCCAGTAGTAGCCCAGGGTCCTCCTATAATTCACCCCTCCACTTT.

The chain is built from TRBV7-3 and TRBJ2-2; 10 bases agree with TRBD1. The CDR3 has 18 amino acids. V lost 1 base, J lost 5 bases, and 10 bases stayed unmatched. The V gene's germline CDR1 is SGHTA and CDR2 FQGTGA. This CDR3 is CASSLRATGGSGTGELFF. DNA of the CDR3: TGTGCCAGCAGCTTAAGAGCGACAGGGGGCTCGGGAACCGGGGAGCTGTTTTTT.

This clone was picked up one time. The chain uses TRBV27 and TRBJ1-5; no definite D call. Germline CDR1 MNHEY, CDR2 SMNVEV (reference sequence). Between the trimmed V and J ends, which lost 5 bases and 6 bases, there was a span of 17 bases. The CDR3 runs to 15 residues. The CDR3 region has the DNA TGTGCCAGCAGTCTCGAACCCAGGTTCGGTCAGCCCCAGCATTTT. Its translation is CASSLEPRFGQPQHF.

J is TRBJ1-6 and V is TRBV5-4; D gene unclear. V gave up 3 bases and J gave up 5 bases, with 12 bases separating them. Per germline, CDR1 SGHNT and CDR2 YYREEE (reference sequence). The CDR3 extends over 15 amino acids. The CDR3 loop is CASSSPTGDNSPLHF. CDR3 bases: TGTGCCAGCAGCTCCCCGACGGGAGATAATTCACCCCTCCACTTT.

DNA of the CDR3: TGTGCCAGTAGTATAGACGCCGGGAGGTACGGCTACACCTTC. Protein sequence: CASSIDAGRYGYTF. The V and J genes are TRBV19 and TRBJ1-2; no clear D gene. This CDR3 has 14 amino acids. Germline assignment: CDR1 LNHDA and CDR2 SQIVND (reference sequence). V shed 0 bases and J shed 8 bases, with 13 bases lying between them.

DNA for the CDR3: TGTGCCAGCAGCTCGGCGGGACTCCTAGGAAATACGCAGTATTTT. Encoded protein: CASSSAGLLGNTQYF. The rearrangement joins TRBV11-2 to TRBJ2-3; tentative D call: TRBD2 (6 bases). Germline loops: CDR1 SGHAT, CDR2 FQNNGV. This CDR3 has 15 residues. V was shortened by 4 bases and J by 7 bases, with 18 bases between the two germline ends.

The chain couples TRBV20-1 to TRBJ2-3, with D possibly being TRBD2 (6 bases). This CDR3 comprises 11 residues. CDR1 DFQATT and CDR2 SNEGSKA come from the germline V gene (reference sequence). Trimming removed 6 bases from V and 6 bases from J, with 10 bases in between. The CDR3 reads CSARDFDTQYF. The CDR3 DNA reads as TGCAGTGCCAGGGACTTTGATACGCAGTATTTT.

The CDR3 bases are TGTGCCAGAAGCTTGGCCGACGGCACAGGTGGCTACACCTTC. Residues: CARSLADGTGGYTF. The chain recombines TRBV5-3 with TRBJ1-2; a weak D match, TRBD1 (5 bases). TRBV5-3 belongs to the ORF category, with a function that is uncertain. This CDR3 has 14 amino acids. Trimming pared 0 bases from V and 7 bases from J, leaving 13 bases between.

This chain links TRBV2 with TRBJ2-7; D not resolved. Trimming cost V 6 bases and J 3 bases, with 9 bases left between them. This CDR3 is 12 amino acids long. From germline, CDR1 is SNHLY and CDR2 FYNNEI. The CDR3 DNA sequence: TGTGCCAGCAGGTCCCCCTTCTACGAGCAGTACTTC. It translates to CASRSPFYEQYF.

The chain uses TRBV6-5 and TRBJ1-2; D call uncertain. CDR3 length: 15 residues. In germline, CDR1 is MNHEY, CDR2 SVGAGI. The V end lost 4 bases, the J end lost 1 base, and 13 bases lay between the germline ends. The chain's CDR3 is CASSSPANLNYGYTF. The CDR3, as DNA: TGTGCCAGCAGTTCCCCCGCGAACCTTAACTATGGCTACACCTTC.

The chain links TRBV7-9 to TRBJ1-5; the match to TRBD1 covers 10 bases. The J segment lost 3 bases and the V segment lost 1 base, leaving 9 bases of the junction unmatched. CDR3 length: 18 amino acids. Germline CDR1 SEHNR, CDR2 FQNEAQ (reference sequence). CDR3 sequence (DNA): TGTGCCAGCAGCTTAGGAATCGACAGGGGGCTCTTCAATCAGCCCCAGCATTTT. Protein product: CASSLGIDRGLFNQPQHF. The variable domain in full, with the rest retrieved from reference TRBV7-9 and TRBJ1-5, is DTGVSQNPRHKITKRGQNVTFRCDPISEHNRLYWYRQTLGQGPEFLTYFQNEAQLEKSRLLSDRFSAERPKGSFSTLEIQRTEQGDSAMYLCASSLGIDRGLFNQPQHFGDGTRLSIL.

The chain joins TRBV9 to TRBJ2-2, with D unresolved. The CDR3 runs 16 residues. The germline V gene has CDR1 SGDLS and CDR2 YYNGEE. V lost 1 base, J lost 0 bases, and 10 bases lay in between. The CDR3 spells CASSVKSASNTGELFF. CDR3 in DNA: TGTGCCAGCAGCGTAAAAAGCGCCTCGAACACCGGGGAGCTGTTTTTT. Combining the CDR3 with reference TRBV9 and TRBJ2-2 gives the whole variable domain DSGVTQTPKHLITATGQRVTLRCSPRSGDLSVYWYQQSLDQGLQFLIQYYNGEERAKGNILERFSAQQFPDLHSELNLSSLELGDSALYFCASSVKSASNTGELFFGEGSRLTVL.

The gene calls are TRBV27 and TRBJ1-6; D not resolved. V lost 0 bases, J lost 8 bases, and 11 bases lay in between. CDR3 length: 15 amino acids. From germline, CDR1 is MNHEY and CDR2 SMNVEV (reference sequence). Written as DNA, the CDR3 is TGTGCCAGCAGTTTATCCCGACAAGCTTATTCACCCCTCCACTTT. This encodes CASSLSRQAYSPLHF.

J is TRBJ1-1 and V is TRBV5-1; the match to TRBD1 covers 9 bases. This CDR3 spans 15 amino acids. Trimming removed 3 bases from V and 3 bases from J; junction bases left unmatched: 6. The V gene's germline CDR1 is SGHRS and CDR2 YFSETQ. The DNA for the CDR3 is TGCGCCAGCAGCTGGGGGACAGGGTGGGACACTGAAGCTTTCTTT. Translated: CASSWGTGWDTEAFF.